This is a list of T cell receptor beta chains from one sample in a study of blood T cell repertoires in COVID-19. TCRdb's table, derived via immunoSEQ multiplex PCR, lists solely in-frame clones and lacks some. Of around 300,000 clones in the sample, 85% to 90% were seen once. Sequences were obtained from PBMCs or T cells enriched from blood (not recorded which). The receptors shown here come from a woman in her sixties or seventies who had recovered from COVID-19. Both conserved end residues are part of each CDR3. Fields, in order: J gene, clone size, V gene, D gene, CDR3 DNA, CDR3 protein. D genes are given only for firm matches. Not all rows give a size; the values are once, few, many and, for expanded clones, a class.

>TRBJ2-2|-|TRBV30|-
TGTGCCTGGAGGGTCGGCGGGCTAAACACCGGGGAGCTGTTTTTT
CAWRVGGLNTGELFF
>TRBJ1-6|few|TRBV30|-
TGTGCCTGGAGTGTTTTACAGGGAAATTCACCCCTCCACTTT
CAWSVLQGNSPLHF
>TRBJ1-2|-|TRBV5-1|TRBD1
TGCGCCAGCAGCCGGGACAGGGATAGGGGCTACACCTTC
CASSRDRDRGYTF
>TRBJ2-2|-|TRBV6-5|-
TGTGCCATACAGGGGAACACCGGGGAGCTGTTTTTT
CAIQGNTGELFF
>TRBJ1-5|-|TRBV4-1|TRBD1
TGCGCCAGCAGCCTTTACAGGGGACGGCAGCCCCAGCATTTT
CASSLYRGRQPQHF
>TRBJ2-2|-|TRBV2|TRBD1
TGTGCCAGAGACCGGAGACAGGGGGCTAGCGGGGAGCTGTTTTTT
CARDRRQGASGELFF
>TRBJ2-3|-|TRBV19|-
TGTGCTACCCGAGGGGGGGCGGATACGCAGTATTTT
CATRGGADTQYF
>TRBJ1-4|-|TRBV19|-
TGTGCCAGTGGGAGGAGAGGGACCATTAATGAAAAACTGTTTTTT
CASGRRGTINEKLFF
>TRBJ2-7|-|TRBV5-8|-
TGTGCCAGCAGCCAACTTCCGGGCGGAGGATACGAGCAGTACTTC
CASSQLPGGGYEQYF
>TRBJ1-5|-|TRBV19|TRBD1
TGTGCCAGTAGGCCCGGGACAGGGTTTAGCAATCAGCCCCAGCATTTT
CASRPGTGFSNQPQHF
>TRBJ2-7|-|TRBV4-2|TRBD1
TGTGCCAGCAGCCACACGCGGGACAGGGACTACGAGCAGTACTTC
CASSHTRDRDYEQYF
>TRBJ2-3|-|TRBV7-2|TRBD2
TGTGCCAGCAGCTTAGCAAGGACTAGCGGATACACAGATACGCAGTATTTT
CASSLARTSGYTDTQYF
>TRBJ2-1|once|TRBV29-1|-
TGCAGCGTTGAAGTGGGCTCGTACAATGAGCAGTTCTTC
CSVEVGSYNEQFF
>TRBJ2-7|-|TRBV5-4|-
TGTGCCAGCAGCTTGCAGGGATCCTACGAGCAGTACTTC
CASSLQGSYEQYF
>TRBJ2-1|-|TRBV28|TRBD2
TGTGCCAGCAGTTTTCCCCCGGGGACTAGACTTAAGAATGAGCAGTTCTTC
CASSFPPGTRLKNEQFF
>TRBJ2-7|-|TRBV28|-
TGTGCCAGCACTACGGGGTTTTCACCTTACGAGCAGTACTTC
CASTTGFSPYEQYF
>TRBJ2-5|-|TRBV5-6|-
TGTGCCAGCAGCCCAGACTGGTGGGAGACCCAGTACTTC
CASSPDWWETQYF
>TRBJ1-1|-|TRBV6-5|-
TGTGCCAGCAGTTACGATGTGAGACTCTACACTGAAGCTTTCTTT
CASSYDVRLYTEAFF
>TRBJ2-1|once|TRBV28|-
TGTGCCAGCAGTCTAGCACTTGAGCAGTTCTTC
CASSLALEQFF
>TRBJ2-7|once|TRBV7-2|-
TGTGCCAGCAGCTTCCTATACGAGCAGTACTTC
CASSFLYEQYF
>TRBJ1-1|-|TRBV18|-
TGTGCCAGCTCACCATTGGAGGTGAACACTGAAGCTTTCTTT
CASSPLEVNTEAFF
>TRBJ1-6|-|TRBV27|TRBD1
TGTGCCAGCAGTTCTCCGACAGGGCGGGATTCACCCCTCCACTTT
CASSSPTGRDSPLHF
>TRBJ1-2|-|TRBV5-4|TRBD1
TGTGCCAGCAGCCCAGACAGGGGTCCGAGGGGTGGCTACACCTTC
CASSPDRGPRGGYTF
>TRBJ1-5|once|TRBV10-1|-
TGCGCCAGCAACGGGGTTCAGCCCCAGCATTTT
CASNGVQPQHF
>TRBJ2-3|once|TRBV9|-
TGTGCCAGCACCCCCGGGGGTTCTAGCACAGATACGCAGTATTTT
CASTPGGSSTDTQYF
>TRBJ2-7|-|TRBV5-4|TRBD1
TGTGCCAGCACCGAAACAGGGGTCGAGCAGTACTTC
CASTETGVEQYF
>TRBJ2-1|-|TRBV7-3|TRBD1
TGTGCCAGCAGCCCAGGACAGGCGGCTAATGAGCAGTTCTTC
CASSPGQAANEQFF
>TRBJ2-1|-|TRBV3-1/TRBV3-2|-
TGTGCCAGCAGCCAAGATGGTATAGGGACTTTCTACAATGAGCAGTTCTTC
CASSQDGIGTFYNEQFF
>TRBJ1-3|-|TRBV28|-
TGTGCCAGCAGCTCGGGACTGCACTCTGGAAACACCATATATTTT
CASSSGLHSGNTIYF